These 20 T cell receptor beta chains originate from one sample sequenced in a study of CD8 T cells in ankylosing spondylitis. Regarding the study as a whole: What appeared characteristic of ankylosing spondylitis blood was a TCR beta motif of eight highly homologous variants.

In TCRdb, the 5' RACE reads were re-called with MiXCR into one record per CDR3 protein. The sample yields about 480,000 distinct CDR3 sequences, roughly 15% seen once. What these receptors recognize is not known. Sequencing input: blood, either unsorted or a sorted T cell fraction (not recorded which). The receptor set was obtained from a male donor with ankylosing spondylitis.

Remarks on this clonotype: This may be a read error: a much more frequent sequence differs by one nucleotide. V is TRBV7-6 and J is TRBJ1-1; 9 nucleotides line up with TRBD1. The V segment lost 7 bases and the J segment 5 bases; nucleotides outside the gene matches: 14. Germline CDR1 is SGHVS and CDR2 is FNYEAQ. This CDR3 spans 16 amino acids. The CDR3, as DNA: TGTGCCAGCACCGTGCCGGACAGGGGAGGAAGGACTGAAGCTTTCTTT. This sequence encodes CASTVPDRGGRTEAFF.

Only a few counts were recorded for this clonotype. This chain uses TRBV20-1 with TRBJ1-4; 7 bases line up with TRBD1. CDR1 and CDR2 from the germline V gene are DFQATT and SNEGSKA (reference sequence). V trimming: 2 bases; J trimming: 3 bases; junction bases outside the gene matches: 0. The CDR3 spans 13 residues. The CDR3 here is CSARRGPNEKLFF. The DNA of the CDR3 is TGCAGTGCTAGAAGGGGGCCTAATGAAAAACTGTTTTTT.

The sample holds a few counts of this clonotype. The chain has TRBV20-1 and TRBJ1-1; no clear D. V was trimmed by 1 base and J by 0 bases, leaving 12 bases between them. There are 15 residues in the CDR3. Germline CDR1 reads DFQATT; CDR2 reads SNEGSKA (reference sequence). The CDR3 sequence: CSARVPWGMNTEAFF. CDR3 nucleotide sequence: TGCAGTGCTAGAGTCCCCTGGGGAATGAACACTGAAGCTTTCTTT.

In its sample, this clonotype was seen a few times. The gene calls are TRBV12-3 or TRBV12-4 and TRBJ2-3; TRBD2 might be the D (6 bases). This CDR3 is built from 15 residues. With 5 bases removed from V and 2 bases from J, the gap between germline ends came to 14 bases. CDR3 loop: CASSETRDFTDTQYF. In DNA form, the CDR3 reads TGTGCCAGCAGTGAAACTCGGGACTTCACAGATACGCAGTATTTT.

This clonotype was recorded a few times. The V call is TRBV20-1, the J call TRBJ2-3; D uncertain. Germline CDR1 and CDR2: DFQATT and SNEGSKA (reference sequence). The CDR3 loop spans 14 amino acids. With 3 bases removed from V and 0 bases from J, the gap between germline ends came to 10 bases. The CDR3 loop reads CSASAVRSTDTQYF. The CDR3 nucleotides are TGCAGTGCTAGCGCGGTCAGAAGCACAGATACGCAGTATTTT.

This clonotype was detected only a few times. The chain has TRBV29-1 and TRBJ1-1; D unresolved. Trimming left V 3 bases short and J 4 bases short, with 12 bases between. The CDR3 is made up of 13 amino acids. Germline V gene data show CDR1 as SQVTM and CDR2 as ANQGSEA. For the CDR3, the DNA is TGCAGCGTTGATCGGTTCCAGGCCACTGAAGCTTTCTTT. It codes for CSVDRFQATEAFF.

This clonotype was counted only a few times. V and J are TRBV20-1 and TRBJ2-1, with 14 bases aligning to TRBD2. Germline CDR1 and CDR2: DFQATT and SNEGSKA (reference sequence). With V trimmed by 7 bases and J by 7 bases, 6 bases remained unmatched. This CDR3 has 14 residues. The CDR3 loop reads CSGVRLAGGNEQFF. The CDR3 DNA follows: TGCAGTGGGGTGCGACTAGCGGGGGGGAATGAGCAGTTCTTC.

This clonotype was counted a few times. The gene calls are TRBV11-2 and TRBJ2-2, with D hard to call. This CDR3 has 15 amino acids. V was trimmed by 4 bases and J by 3 bases, leaving 12 bases between them. Germline assignment: CDR1 SGHAT and CDR2 FQNNGV. The CDR3 region is CASSSAPRDTGELFF. CDR3 in DNA: TGTGCCAGCAGCTCCGCGCCCCGGGACACCGGGGAGCTGTTTTTT.

The rearrangement joins TRBV9 to TRBJ2-2, with D perhaps TRBD2 (5 bases). This CDR3 region has 14 residues. Germline CDR1 and CDR2: SGDLS and YYNGEE. The ends were cut back, 0 bases at V and 7 bases at J, with 10 bases in the middle. CDR3 loop: CASSVGPEGGELFF. The CDR3 DNA reads as TGTGCCAGCAGCGTAGGGCCAGAGGGCGGGGAGCTGTTTTTT. The full variable domain, rest sourced from reference TRBV9 and TRBJ2-2, is DSGVTQTPKHLITATGQRVTLRCSPRSGDLSVYWYQQSLDQGLQFLIQYYNGEERAKGNILERFSAQQFPDLHSELNLSSLELGDSALYFCASSVGPEGGELFFGEGSRLTVL.

J is TRBJ2-5 and V is TRBV20-1; D could derive from TRBD1 or TRBD2 (5 bases each). Trimming took off 6 bases at V and 5 bases at J, with 22 bases between the two ends. Per the germline V gene, CDR1 is DFQATT and CDR2 is SNEGSKA (reference sequence). The CDR3 contains 15 residues. The CDR3 nucleotides read TGCAGTGCGCGTAATGAGGGGAGTTGGGGGGAGACCCAGTACTTC. It specifies CSARNEGSWGETQYF.

CDR3: CASSSDSTRAEAFF. The CDR3 DNA reads as TGTGCCAGCAGTTCGGACAGTACGAGAGCTGAAGCTTTCTTT. The chain joins TRBV6-5 to TRBJ1-1; perhaps TRBD1 as D (6 bases). V lost 4 bases and J lost 6, with 15 bases in between. The CDR3 contains 14 residues. Germline V gives CDR1 MNHEY, CDR2 SVGAGI.

V is TRBV2 and J is TRBJ1-1; D remains ambiguous. V lost 8 bases and J lost 1, with 11 bases in between. Germline V CDR1 and CDR2: SNHLY, FYNNEI. The CDR3 sequence is 13 residues long. CDR3 residues: CASLKSPNTEAFF. The CDR3 bases are TGTGCCAGCCTTAAGAGTCCGAACACTGAAGCTTTCTTT. Full variable domain (missing parts from reference TRBV2 and TRBJ1-1): EPEVTQTPSHQVTQMGQEVILRCVPISNHLYFYWYRQILGQKVEFLVSFYNNEISEKSEIFDDQFSVERPDGSNFTLKIRSTKLEDSAMYFCASLKSPNTEAFFGQGTRLTVV.

This clonotype showed up many times. CDR3 region: CASSFDSGAQETQYF. The DNA for the CDR3 is TGTGCCAGCAGCTTTGATAGCGGCGCCCAAGAGACCCAGTACTTC. The chain is built from TRBV7-2 and TRBJ2-5; D is perhaps TRBD2 (6 bases). The CDR3 sequence is 15 residues long. CDR1 SGHTA and CDR2 FQGNSA come from the germline V gene. V lost 3 bases and J 1 base, leaving 12 bases between the germline ends.

The V and J genes are TRBV5-5 and TRBJ1-5; tentatively, D is TRBD1 (5 bases). V lost 4 bases and J lost 5, with 10 bases in between. The V gene's germline CDR1 is SGHKS and CDR2 YYEKEE (reference sequence). The length of the CDR3 is 13 residues. This chain's CDR3 is CASSARDDQPQHF. In DNA, the CDR3 is TGTGCCAGCAGCGCCCGGGACGATCAGCCCCAGCATTTT.

This rearrangement joins TRBV19 to TRBJ2-7; a weak D match, TRBD2 (6 bases). Germline CDR1 LNHDA, CDR2 SQIVND (reference sequence). CDR3 size: 14 residues. The V end lost 2 bases, the J end lost 4 bases, and 12 bases lay between the germline ends. CDR3 amino acids: CASSIQGGTYEQYF. The CDR3 coding sequence is TGTGCCAGTAGTATACAGGGAGGAACTTACGAGCAGTACTTC.

This clonotype was seen a handful of times. The V call is TRBV5-1, the J call TRBJ2-7; D is unclear. V lost 0 bases and J lost 5, with 9 bases in between. In germline, CDR1 is SGHRS, CDR2 YFSETQ. The CDR3 covers 13 residues. In DNA, the CDR3 is TGCGCCAGCAGCTTGGGTATGGTCGACGAGCAGTACTTC. As protein: CASSLGMVDEQYF.

This clonotype has just a few counts. The genes are TRBV2 and TRBJ1-3, with TRBD1 as a possible D gene (5 bases). The V gene lost 10 bases and the J gene lost 1 base, with 14 bases spanning the gap. Germline-derived CDR1 and CDR2 are SNHLY and FYNNEI. The CDR3 spans 14 residues. The CDR3, as DNA: TGTGCCACCAAACTGGGGGAATCTGGAAACACCATATATTTT. Its translation: CATKLGESGNTIYF.

The chain recombines TRBV7-8 with TRBJ1-2; D possibly corresponds to TRBD1 (5 bases). Trimming left V 8 bases short and J 0 bases short, with 7 bases between. This CDR3 contains 12 residues. Germline values: CDR1 SGHVS, CDR2 FQNEAQ. The CDR3 loop is CASGASNYGYTF. Written as DNA, the CDR3 is TGTGCCAGCGGGGCCTCTAACTATGGCTACACCTTC.

The chain employs TRBV4-3 and TRBJ2-7; 13 nucleotides align to TRBD2. The length of the CDR3 is 16 residues. With 0 bases clipped from V and 2 bases from J, the junction kept 1 base outside the gene matches. The germline CDR1 and CDR2 sequences are LGHNA and YSLEER. The CDR3: CASSQDGLAGAYEQYF. For the CDR3, the DNA is TGCGCCAGCAGCCAAGATGGACTAGCGGGAGCCTACGAGCAGTACTTC.

The chain couples TRBV12-3 or TRBV12-4 to TRBJ2-3, with 9 bases matching TRBD1. The CDR3 has 15 amino acids. With V trimmed by 6 bases and J by 3 bases, 7 bases remained unmatched. CDR3 nucleotides: TGTGCCAGCAGCCAGGGACAGGGAAGGACAGATACGCAGTATTTT. Translating gives CASSQGQGRTDTQYF.